Sequencing of this T cell receptor beta chain was carried out in a study of Graves' ophthalmopathy and Graves' hyperthyroidism. Germline CDR1 LNHDA, CDR2 SQIVND (reference sequence). The V and J ends lost 11 bases and 8 bases respectively, with 12 bases between them. The CDR3 runs 10 residues. Transcripts of RNA were the source for amplifying TCR beta CDR3 regions. Second-round multiplex PCR came after a first-round RT-PCR that employed HTBI primers. TCRdb re-called the multiplex PCR reads through MiXCR, storing one row per CDR3 protein. Among over a million distinct CDR3 sequences listed, 35% to 45% were seen once.

J is TRBJ1-2 and V is TRBV19; D remains ambiguous. The sequenced material came from peripheral blood or thyroid tissue (not recorded which). This clonotype was sampled from an adult man with Graves' hyperthyroidism. In DNA form, the CDR3 reads TGTGCCTCCGGGTTTGGGGGCTACACCTTC. Its translation: CASGFGGYTF.